This TCR beta chain was captured by sequencing in a study of CD8 T cells in Susac syndrome. Reverse transcription of about 0.5 to 1 ug RNA used random hexamers. TCRdb re-derived calls from the immunoSEQ multiplex PCR reads in MiXCR, one entry per CDR3 protein. The repertoire holds about 140,000 distinct CDR3 sequences, 95% seen once, with approximately 0.13% in the top ten. CD8+ and CD4+ T cells from blood underwent TCR beta sequencing, which was carried out in a high-throughput format. The ends were cut back, 5 bases at V and 5 bases at J, with 18 bases in the middle. Germline V gene lookup returns CDR1 SGHAT and CDR2 FQNNGV. This CDR3 has 15 residues.

The chain links TRBV11-2 to TRBJ2-5; the D gene is possibly TRBD2 (5 bases). The sequence came from a human donor with Susac syndrome. The sample taken for sequencing was CD4+ T cells from PBMCs. The CDR3 here is CASSPSPGMGETQYF. The CDR3 coding sequence is TGTGCCAGCAGCCCATCCCCGGGAATGGGGGAGACCCAGTACTTC.